The 12 T cell receptor beta chains given below trace back to one sample, sequenced in a study of PD-1 blockade in classical Hodgkin lymphoma. There was relapse after autologous stem cell transplantation in every patient, and there was variation in brentuximab vedotin exposure. Sequencing used immunoSEQ multiplex PCR; TCRdb keeps in-frame clones, though not all of them. The repertoire has about 63,000 clones, about 88% of them found once; the top ten carry under 6.5%. The material was peripheral blood mononuclear cells (PBMCs), obtained before the second cycle of nivolumab. These receptors were obtained from a human donor with classical Hodgkin lymphoma.

The chain combines TRBV6-6 with TRBJ1-1; 8 bases match TRBD1. J lost 3 bases, V lost 1 base, and 1 base had no gene match. There are 14 residues in the CDR3. The germline gives CDR1 MNHNY, CDR2 SVGAGI (reference sequence). The CDR3 nucleotides read TGTGCCAGCAGTTACTTCAGGGGGCACACTGAAGCTTTCTTT. The encoded protein is CASSYFRGHTEAFF.

The chain has TRBV6-1 and TRBJ1-5; 10 bases fit TRBD1. This CDR3 spans 18 amino acids. The germline gives CDR1 MNHNS, CDR2 SASEGT. Losses at the gene ends were 4 bases for V and 0 bases for J; bases not matched to a gene: 9. The CDR3 sequence: CASSGGTGELRSNQPQHF. The CDR3 region has the DNA TGTGCCAGCAGTGGGGGGACAGGGGAACTCCGTAGCAATCAGCCCCAGCATTTT.

A single count supports this clone. V and J are TRBV10-3 and TRBJ2-2; D not certain. Germline values: CDR1 ENHRY, CDR2 SYGVKD. This CDR3 region has 12 residues. The CDR3 bases are TGTGCTACCACACATAACACCGGGGAGCTGTTTTTT. It is translated as CATTHNTGELFF.

The chain carries TRBV5-1 and TRBJ1-5; 10 bases are shared with TRBD1. This CDR3 is built from 15 residues. Trimming cost V 3 bases and J 1 base; bases outside gene matches: 1. The V gene's germline CDR1 is SGHRS and CDR2 YFSETQ. The CDR3 DNA follows: TGCGCCAGCAGCTCGACAGGGGGCAGCAATCAGCCCCAGCATTTT. This translates into CASSSTGGSNQPQHF.

The chain combines TRBV5-4 with TRBJ2-1, with D hard to call. Trimming left V 4 bases short and J 6 bases short, with 8 bases between. Germline-derived CDR1 and CDR2 are SGHNT and YYREEE (reference sequence). This CDR3 has 12 residues. The CDR3: CASSPSLNEQFF. CDR3 DNA: TGTGCCAGCAGCCCCAGCCTCAATGAGCAGTTCTTC.

The genes are TRBV7-8 and TRBJ2-3; D might be TRBD1 (5 bases). Germline CDR1 reads SGHVS; CDR2 reads FQNEAQ. The germline V and J ends were trimmed by 7 bases and 1 base, with 12 bases remaining between them. CDR3 size: 14 residues. The CDR3 spells CASIVQGRTDTQYF. CDR3 coding DNA: TGTGCCAGCATCGTTCAGGGCCGCACAGATACGCAGTATTTT.

This clone was detected once. V is TRBV7-3 and J is TRBJ1-1; D is unresolved. Per germline, CDR1 SGHTA and CDR2 FQGTGA. V lost 4 bases and J 0 bases, leaving 12 bases between the germline ends. The CDR3 runs 15 residues. CDR3 residues: CASSWPGDLNTEAFF. The CDR3 nucleotides are TGTGCCAGCAGCTGGCCCGGGGATTTGAACACTGAAGCTTTCTTT.

V and J are TRBV5-1 and TRBJ1-6; D is uncertain. Deletions cut 3 bases from V and 9 bases from J, with 10 bases between. CDR1 is SGHRS and CDR2 is YFSETQ in the germline V gene. CDR3 length equals 13 residues. The CDR3 DNA is TGCGCCAGCAGCTCAGCCCCTAGTTCACCCCTCCACTTT. This encodes CASSSAPSSPLHF.

The chain links TRBV7-7 to TRBJ2-2; 7 positions agree with TRBD1. The CDR3 covers 17 residues. Trimming removed 2 bases from V and 5 bases from J; junction bases left unmatched: 11. Germline V lookup: CDR1 SSHAT, CDR2 FNYEAQ (reference sequence). The CDR3 region has the DNA TGTGCCAGCAGCTTATATGTCGAGCCAGGGGGTACCGGGGAGCTGTTTTTT. Translation: CASSLYVEPGGTGELFF.

This rearrangement joins TRBV13 to TRBJ2-3; D is uncertain. The germline gives CDR1 PRHDT, CDR2 FYEKMQ (reference sequence). The CDR3 spans 18 residues. Trimming shortened V by 5 bases and J by 2 bases, and 23 bases separated the two germline ends. The DNA for the CDR3 is TGTGCCAGCAGCCCCCAGAGAGGCTCCGCCGGCCCCACAGATACGCAGTATTTT. Protein product: CASSPQRGSAGPTDTQYF.

The V and J genes are TRBV10-3 and TRBJ1-5; D is possibly TRBD1 (6 bases). V was clipped by 2 bases and J by 5 bases, with 13 bases between them. The germline gives CDR1 ENHRY, CDR2 SYGVKD. The CDR3 consists of 15 residues. CDR3 bases: TGTGCCATCAGTGAGACAGAGCCAGGGGATCAGCCCCAGCATTTT. Amino acid sequence: CAISETEPGDQPQHF.

This clone was found a few times. In nucleotides, the CDR3 is TGCGCCAGCAGCTTGAATGGGGGACCTAATCAGCCCCAGCATTTT. Amino acid sequence: CASSLNGGPNQPQHF. This chain connects TRBV5-1 to TRBJ1-5, with D perhaps matching TRBD1 (5 bases). With 1 base removed from V and 4 bases from J, the gap between germline ends came to 12 bases. The CDR3 is made up of 15 amino acids. CDR1 SGHRS and CDR2 YFSETQ come from the germline V gene.